This entry lists 32 T cell receptor beta chains sequenced from one sample in a study of technical replicates of blood from a handful of donors. Method: immunoSEQ multiplex PCR; TCRdb's copy keeps in-frame clones and lacks some. The data hold almost 55,000 clones, with around 94% observed a single time. Sequenced input: T cells isolated from PBMCs. Source of these receptors: a human donor in good health.

This clone was detected only once. The V gene is TRBV7-9, the J gene TRBJ1-2, with D hard to call. Per germline, CDR1 SEHNR and CDR2 FQNEAQ (reference sequence). V was cut by 5 bases and J by 7 bases, with 11 bases left in between. The CDR3 is made up of 12 amino acids. CDR3 in amino acids: CASSNSPTGYTF. In DNA, the CDR3 is TGTGCCAGCAGCAATAGCCCCACTGGCTACACCTTC.

The V gene is TRBV6-5, the J gene TRBJ2-1, with D possibly being TRBD2 (6 bases). From germline, CDR1 is MNHEY and CDR2 SVGAGI. Trimming left V 6 bases short and J 6 bases short, with 18 bases between. CDR3 length equals 15 residues. The CDR3 sequence: CASRRTALRGNEQFF. The CDR3, as DNA: TGTGCCAGCAGGCGGACGGCGCTGCGGGGCAATGAGCAGTTCTTC.

This clone appeared a few times. The chain joins TRBV6-5 to TRBJ1-1; no firm D call. The CDR3 covers 14 residues. V lost 0 bases and J lost 4, with 9 bases in between. Per germline, CDR1 MNHEY and CDR2 SVGAGI. In DNA form, the CDR3 reads TGTGCCAGCAGTTACTCTCCGGCGGGCACTGAAGCTTTCTTT. Amino acids: CASSYSPAGTEAFF.

The chain joins TRBV11-2 to TRBJ1-3; no clear D gene. The CDR3 runs 13 residues. V shed 5 bases and J shed 4 bases, with 9 bases lying between them. From germline, CDR1 is SGHAT and CDR2 FQNNGV. DNA for the CDR3: TGTGCCAGCAGCCGCGGGGTCGGAAACACCATATATTTT. Translating gives CASSRGVGNTIYF.

The chain recombines TRBV7-8 with TRBJ1-3; no reliable D call. Trimming took off 7 bases at V and 2 bases at J, with 12 bases between the two ends. In germline, CDR1 is SGHVS, CDR2 FQNEAQ. The CDR3 contains 14 residues. This chain's CDR3 is CASTPYGAGNTIYF. For the CDR3, the DNA is TGTGCCAGCACTCCTTACGGAGCTGGAAACACCATATATTTT.

About this clone: Other DNA sequences in this sample translate to the same CDR3. J is TRBJ1-5 and V is TRBV7-9; D is possibly TRBD1 (5 bases). The V gene's germline CDR1 is SEHNR and CDR2 FQNEAQ (reference sequence). This CDR3 has 15 residues. V was clipped by 3 bases and J by 2 bases, with 11 bases between them. The CDR3 is CASSLEGRGNQPQHF. CDR3 coding DNA: TGTGCCAGCAGCTTGGAGGGCAGGGGCAATCAGCCCCAGCATTTT.

CDR3 DNA sequence: TGCGCCAGCAGGACGACCGGGGTCTCCTACAATGAGCAGTTCTTC. Translation: CASRTTGVSYNEQFF. The chain links TRBV5-1 to TRBJ2-1; D is perhaps TRBD2 (5 bases). The CDR3 spans 15 residues. Germline assignment: CDR1 SGHRS and CDR2 YFSETQ. V lost 5 bases and J lost 0, with 12 bases in between. Based on the CDR3 plus reference TRBV5-1 and TRBJ2-1, the full variable domain is KAGVTQTPRYLIKTRGQQVTLSCSPISGHRSVSWYQQTPGQGLQFLFEYFSETQRNKGNFPGRFSGRQFSNSRSEMNVSTLELGDSALYLCASRTTGVSYNEQFFGPGTRLTVL.

The chain is built from TRBV11-2 and TRBJ1-2; the D gene is possibly TRBD1 (5 bases). Germline values: CDR1 SGHAT, CDR2 FQNNGV. This CDR3 is built from 17 residues. The V and J ends lost 5 bases and 3 bases respectively, with 22 bases between them. The CDR3 region has the DNA TGTGCCAGCAGCCCAGATAGCAGGGCCCAGTCTGACTATGGCTACACCTTC. It is translated as CASSPDSRAQSDYGYTF.

The gene calls are TRBV18 and TRBJ2-5, with D perhaps TRBD2 (7 bases). This CDR3 region has 17 residues. Germline lookup yields CDR1 KGHSH and CDR2 LQKENI. Trimming removed 2 bases from V and 2 bases from J, with 18 bases in between. CDR3 amino acids: CASSPYTRGGSQETQYF. CDR3 nucleotide sequence: TGTGCCAGCTCACCATATACTCGCGGGGGCTCACAAGAGACCCAGTACTTC.

This rearrangement joins TRBV15 to TRBJ1-2; 7 bases agree with TRBD1. V trimming: 3 bases; J trimming: 7 bases; junction bases outside the gene matches: 8. CDR3 size: 14 residues. Germline assignment: CDR1 LNHNV and CDR2 YYDKDF (reference sequence). The CDR3 DNA sequence: TGTGCCACCAGCAGGGGCACAGGGGTGAGTGGCTACACCTTC. It codes for CATSRGTGVSGYTF.

V and J are TRBV9 and TRBJ1-4; possibly TRBD1 for D (5 bases). The CDR3 loop spans 12 amino acids. The germline V and J ends were trimmed by 3 bases and 10 bases, with 10 bases remaining between them. CDR1 and CDR2 from the germline V gene are SGDLS and YYNGEE. The CDR3 loop reads CASSAQGGKLFF. For the CDR3, the DNA is TGTGCCAGCAGCGCTCAGGGTGGAAAACTGTTTTTT.

This chain links TRBV5-1 with TRBJ1-1; D unresolved. V was cut by 0 bases and J by 12 bases, with 21 bases left in between. Germline lookup yields CDR1 SGHRS and CDR2 YFSETQ. The CDR3 has 15 residues. CDR3 bases: TGCGCCAGCAGCTTGGTTCCCGGGGAAAACTATGGGACTTTCTTT. Translated: CASSLVPGENYGTFF.

This sequence joins TRBV6-5 and TRBJ1-1; 7 bases map to TRBD1. The V gene end was trimmed by 2 bases and the J gene end by 3 bases; junction bases not matched to a gene: 6. Germline CDR1 and CDR2: MNHEY and SVGAGI. The CDR3 covers 15 residues. CDR3 amino acids: CASSYRTGDYTEAFF. CDR3 coding DNA: TGTGCCAGCAGTTACCGGACAGGCGATTACACTGAAGCTTTCTTT.

The chain is built from TRBV14 and TRBJ1-1; D is ambiguous. Trimming pared 5 bases from V and 4 bases from J, leaving 23 bases between. The V gene's germline CDR1 is SGHDN and CDR2 FVKESK. The CDR3 covers 17 residues. The chain's CDR3 is CASSSLEGLAEVTEAFF. CDR3 sequence (DNA): TGTGCCAGCAGCTCCTTGGAAGGGTTGGCGGAGGTCACTGAAGCTTTCTTT. The full variable domain, with the rest looked up from reference TRBV14 and TRBJ1-1, is EAGVTQFPSHSVIEKGQTVTLRCDPISGHDNLYWYRRVMGKEIKFLLHFVKESKQDESGMPNNRFLAERTGGTYSTLKVQPAELEDSGVYFCASSSLEGLAEVTEAFFGQGTRLTVV.

The chain has TRBV28 and TRBJ1-4; weak D call: TRBD1 (5 bases). The V gene's germline CDR1 is MDHEN and CDR2 SYDVKM. The V end was cut by 4 bases, the J end by 2 bases, with 17 bases between. The CDR3 length is 17 residues. This CDR3 reads CASSSGRGGWTNEKLFF. CDR3 coding DNA: TGTGCCAGCAGTTCTGGGAGGGGAGGTTGGACTAATGAAAAACTGTTTTTT.

The chain combines TRBV28 with TRBJ2-7; tentatively, D is TRBD1 (7 bases). Germline loops: CDR1 MDHEN, CDR2 SYDVKM. This CDR3 comprises 16 residues. V was trimmed by 3 bases and J by 6 bases, leaving 21 bases between them. The CDR3 DNA sequence: TGTGCCAGCAGTTTCGTGTTTAACAGGGGAGGTTCCGAGCAGTACTTC. Translation gives CASSFVFNRGGSEQYF.

This clone has a handful of counts. The rearrangement joins TRBV5-1 to TRBJ1-1; TRBD1 matches at 7 bases. In germline, CDR1 is SGHRS, CDR2 YFSETQ. This CDR3 contains 14 residues. Trimming cost V 4 bases and J 4 bases; bases outside gene matches: 7. CDR3 sequence reads: CASSIGTAGTEAFF. In nucleotides, the CDR3 is TGCGCCAGCAGCATTGGGACAGCTGGCACTGAAGCTTTCTTT.

This chain connects TRBV28 to TRBJ1-2, with 9 bases that match TRBD1. The CDR3 is 15 residues long. Trimming removed 6 bases from V and 7 bases from J; junction bases left unmatched: 12. The germline CDR1 and CDR2 sequences are MDHEN and SYDVKM. The CDR3 bases are TGTGCCAGCAGCAGGGGACAGGGAGGTTCCGGTGGCTACACCTTC. Translation: CASSRGQGGSGGYTF.

The rearrangement uses TRBV7-2 and TRBJ2-7, with 7 bases that match TRBD1. The CDR3 covers 15 residues. Trimming at V came to 5 bases and at J to 6 bases, leaving 13 bases not matched to a gene. Germline CDR1 and CDR2: SGHTA and FQGNSA. The CDR3 nucleotides are TGTGCCAGCAGCCTATCGGGACAGTTGTTGGGCGAGCAGTACTTC. Protein product: CASSLSGQLLGEQYF.

The CDR3 nucleotides are TGTGCCACCAGCAGAGATCCAGGGGGGAATGAGCAGTTCTTC. It is translated as CATSRDPGGNEQFF. V gene TRBV15 combines with J gene TRBJ2-1; TRBD1 is a possible D gene (7 bases). CDR3 size: 14 residues. V lost 0 bases, J lost 7 bases, and 10 bases lay in between. Germline V gene data show CDR1 as LNHNV and CDR2 as YYDKDF (reference sequence).

This chain uses TRBV5-1 with TRBJ1-4; TRBD1 matches at 8 bases. This CDR3 is 15 amino acids long. Germline V lookup: CDR1 SGHRS, CDR2 YFSETQ. V shed 5 bases, J shed 0 bases, and the junction held 3 bases outside the gene matches. The CDR3 loop is CASRPQGATNEKLFF. In nucleotides, the CDR3 is TGCGCCAGCAGGCCACAGGGGGCAACTAATGAAAAACTGTTTTTT.

This chain connects TRBV29-1 to TRBJ2-1; D is possibly TRBD1 (6 bases). The CDR3 is 15 amino acids. The germline CDR1 and CDR2 sequences are SQVTM and ANQGSEA. V lost 4 bases, J lost 1 base, and 14 bases lay in between. The CDR3 loop reads CSVAPGTSSYNEQFF. CDR3 DNA sequence: TGCAGCGTTGCTCCCGGGACATCATCCTACAATGAGCAGTTCTTC.

This clone was recorded once. The V call is TRBV18, the J call TRBJ2-2; D is possibly TRBD2 (5 bases). The V and J ends lost 0 bases and 1 base respectively, with 9 bases between them. The CDR3 is 16 residues long. Germline V gene sequence: CDR1 KGHSH, CDR2 LQKENI. The CDR3 DNA follows: TGTGCCAGCTCACCACCAGGACTCAGGAACACCGGGGAGCTGTTTTTT. Translated, it gives CASSPPGLRNTGELFF.

The J gene is TRBJ2-3, the V gene TRBV18; possible D gene TRBD2, 5 bases. The germline V and J ends were trimmed by 2 bases and 1 base, with 7 bases remaining between them. This CDR3 region has 14 residues. The germline gives CDR1 KGHSH, CDR2 LQKENI. This chain's CDR3 is CASSPIGGTDTQYF. The CDR3 nucleotides are TGTGCCAGCTCACCAATCGGGGGCACAGATACGCAGTATTTT.

The CDR3 reads CASSPRTGDVLGGYTF. DNA for the CDR3: TGTGCCAGCAGCCCCAGGACAGGGGACGTTTTGGGTGGCTACACCTTC. This sequence joins TRBV11-2 and TRBJ1-2; 9 nucleotides align to TRBD1. The germline gives CDR1 SGHAT, CDR2 FQNNGV. The CDR3 covers 16 residues. Trimming cost V 5 bases and J 7 bases; bases outside gene matches: 14.

The chain uses TRBV5-4 and TRBJ2-1; 9 bases line up with TRBD2. V was clipped by 3 bases and J by 7 bases; unmatched bases: 14. The CDR3 length is 17 residues. Germline loops: CDR1 SGHNT, CDR2 YYREEE (reference sequence). Written as DNA, the CDR3 is TGTGCCAGCAGCTCGTTAGCGGCGGGAGGGCCCTCGAATGAGCAGTTCTTC. This encodes CASSSLAAGGPSNEQFF.

The chain recombines TRBV6-6 with TRBJ2-7; no definite D call. Germline assignment: CDR1 MNHNY and CDR2 SVGAGI (reference sequence). This CDR3 is 13 amino acids long. Trimming removed 6 bases at V and 0 bases at J, with 9 bases between. The CDR3 sequence is CASSLASSYEQYF. In DNA form, the CDR3 reads TGTGCCAGCAGCCTTGCGAGCTCCTACGAGCAGTACTTC.

The chain recombines TRBV6-6 with TRBJ1-2; TRBD1 might be the D (6 bases). V was cut by 5 bases and J by 8 bases, with 12 bases left in between. Germline V gene sequence: CDR1 MNHNY, CDR2 SVGAGI (reference sequence). The CDR3 totals 12 residues. The CDR3 region is CASSQQGPGYTF. As DNA, the CDR3 is TGTGCCAGCAGTCAACAGGGCCCGGGCTACACCTTC.

The V and J genes are TRBV28 and TRBJ1-2; TRBD1 agrees at 8 bases. Germline V gene lookup returns CDR1 MDHEN and CDR2 SYDVKM. V lost 5 bases, J lost 5 bases, and 19 bases stayed unmatched. The CDR3 totals 18 residues. CDR3 sequence reads: CASSATPGQGARAYGYTF. CDR3 bases: TGTGCCAGCAGTGCTACACCCGGGCAGGGGGCAAGGGCTTATGGCTACACCTTC.

The genes are TRBV11-3 and TRBJ2-7; D is possibly TRBD1 (6 bases). The CDR3 extends over 16 amino acids. Trimming left V 0 bases short and J 6 bases short, with 18 bases between. Germline V gives CDR1 SGHNT, CDR2 YENEEA. Here the CDR3 DNA reads TGTGCCAGCAGCTTAGATCGAGTAGGGGGTCCTTCCGAGCAGTACTTC. Its protein is CASSLDRVGGPSEQYF.

This chain links TRBV11-3 with TRBJ2-7; 10 bases align to TRBD1. The CDR3 contains 15 residues. The V gene end was trimmed by 0 bases and the J gene end by 3 bases; junction bases not matched to a gene: 2. In germline, CDR1 is SGHNT, CDR2 YENEEA. This chain's CDR3 is CASSLEGQGYYEQYF. The DNA of the CDR3 is TGTGCCAGCAGCTTAGAGGGACAGGGGTACTACGAGCAGTACTTC.

CDR3 nucleotide sequence: TGTGCCAGCAGCCAAAGGACAGCCGAGGCTAACTATGGCTACACCTTC. This translates into CASSQRTAEANYGYTF. The chain recombines TRBV14 with TRBJ1-2; D might be TRBD1 (6 bases). Trimming took off 2 bases at V and 0 bases at J, with 13 bases between the two ends. The CDR3 totals 16 residues. Germline CDR1 is SGHDN and CDR2 is FVKESK.